This entry is about one T cell receptor beta chain. One entry per CDR3 protein, called by TCRdb with MiXCR from the 5' RACE reads. The sample contains 150,000 to 200,000 distinct CDR3 sequences, approximately 9.9% of which appear only once. This sample stems from a study of T cells after yellow fever vaccination. V was pared by 3 bases and J by 12 bases, with 8 bases between. CDR1 is DFQATT, CDR2 SNEGSKA, per germline (reference sequence). CDR3 size: 9 residues. The TCR originated in a man younger than 35 who received the YFV17D yellow fever vaccine. This chain connects TRBV20-1 to TRBJ1-1; D gene uncertain. Sequenced here: CD8+ T cells sorted from PBMCs, sampled 45 days after the yellow fever booster vaccination. As DNA, the CDR3 is TGCAGTGCTAGGGGCCTACCTTTCTTT. Protein product: CSARGLPFF.